This T cell receptor beta chain was identified in a study of neurological immune-mediated disorders. Study-level findings and limits: Expanded clones shared no identical CDR3 amino acid sequences across subjects, which suggested private TCR-beta repertoires in all groups.

CDR3 size: 14 residues. Trimming stripped 5 bases from V and 2 bases from J, with 15 bases between. Germline CDR1 DFQATT, CDR2 SNEGSKA (reference sequence). With 10-nucleotide random UMIs, 5'RACE was used to make the cDNA. Each CDR3 protein is one row after TCRdb ran MiXCR on the 5' RACE reads. Among tens of thousands of distinct CDR3 sequences listed, over 12% were seen once. In this sample, this clonotype turned up many times. The antigen remains unidentified. This TCR was sampled from a woman aged 50 to 65 with HTLV-1-associated myelopathy (HAM/TSP). The rearrangement links TRBV20-1 to TRBJ1-1; D perhaps matches TRBD1 (5 bases). The specimen was PBMCs. The CDR3 spells CSASWGGDNTEAFF. In DNA form, the CDR3 reads TGCAGTGCTTCTTGGGGAGGGGATAACACTGAAGCTTTCTTT.